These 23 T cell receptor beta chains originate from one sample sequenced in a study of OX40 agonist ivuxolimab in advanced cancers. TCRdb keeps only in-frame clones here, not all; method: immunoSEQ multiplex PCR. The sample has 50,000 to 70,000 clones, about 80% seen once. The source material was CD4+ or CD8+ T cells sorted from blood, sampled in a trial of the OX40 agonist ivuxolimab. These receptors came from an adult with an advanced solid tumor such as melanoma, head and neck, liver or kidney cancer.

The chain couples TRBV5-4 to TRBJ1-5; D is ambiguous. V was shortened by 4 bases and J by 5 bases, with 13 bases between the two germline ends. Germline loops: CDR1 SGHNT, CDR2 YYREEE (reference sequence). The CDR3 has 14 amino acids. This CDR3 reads CASSTLPGDQPQHF. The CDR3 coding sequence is TGTGCCAGCAGCACTCTGCCCGGGGATCAGCCCCAGCATTTT.

The CDR3 coding sequence is TGTGCCACCAGCAGTAAAGATACGCAGTATTTT. Translating gives CATSSKDTQYF. The chain carries TRBV15 and TRBJ2-3; no clear D. Germline V gene lookup returns CDR1 LNHNV and CDR2 YYDKDF (reference sequence). Between the trimmed V and J ends, which lost 3 bases and 5 bases, there was a span of 3 bases. This CDR3 is built from 11 residues.

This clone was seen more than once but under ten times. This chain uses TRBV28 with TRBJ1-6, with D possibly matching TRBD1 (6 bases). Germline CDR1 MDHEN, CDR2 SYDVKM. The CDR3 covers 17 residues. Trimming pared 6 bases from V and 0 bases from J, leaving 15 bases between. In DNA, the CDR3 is TGTGCCAGCAGATCCTCAGACAGGAGCTCCTATAATTCACCCCTCCACTTT. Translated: CASRSSDRSSYNSPLHF.

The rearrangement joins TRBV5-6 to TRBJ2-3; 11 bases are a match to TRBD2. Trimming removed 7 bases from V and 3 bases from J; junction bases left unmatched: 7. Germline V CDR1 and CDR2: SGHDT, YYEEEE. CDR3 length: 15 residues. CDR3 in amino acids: CASGPASGGTDTQYF. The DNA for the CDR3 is TGTGCCAGCGGCCCTGCTAGCGGGGGGACAGATACGCAGTATTTT.

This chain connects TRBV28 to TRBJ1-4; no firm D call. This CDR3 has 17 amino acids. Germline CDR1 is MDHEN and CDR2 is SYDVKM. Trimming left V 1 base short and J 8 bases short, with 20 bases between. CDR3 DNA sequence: TGTGCCAGCAGTTTATATCAAAGTACGGCAGAACGAGAAAAACTGTTTTTT. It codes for CASSLYQSTAEREKLFF. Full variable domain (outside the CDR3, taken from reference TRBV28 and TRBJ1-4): DVKVTQSSRYLVKRTGEKVFLECVQDMDHENMFWYRQDPGLGLRLIYFSYDVKMKEKGDIPEGYSVSREKKERFSLILESASTNQTSMYLCASSLYQSTAEREKLFFGSGTQLSVL.

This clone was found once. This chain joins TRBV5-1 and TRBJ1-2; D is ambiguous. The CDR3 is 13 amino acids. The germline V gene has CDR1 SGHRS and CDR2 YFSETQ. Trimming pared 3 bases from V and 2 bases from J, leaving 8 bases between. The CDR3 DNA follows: TGCGCCAGCAGCTCAGAAGGAAACTATGGCTACACCTTC. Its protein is CASSSEGNYGYTF. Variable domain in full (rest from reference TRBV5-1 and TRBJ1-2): KAGVTQTPRYLIKTRGQQVTLSCSPISGHRSVSWYQQTPGQGLQFLFEYFSETQRNKGNFPGRFSGRQFSNSRSEMNVSTLELGDSALYLCASSSEGNYGYTFGSGTRLTVV.

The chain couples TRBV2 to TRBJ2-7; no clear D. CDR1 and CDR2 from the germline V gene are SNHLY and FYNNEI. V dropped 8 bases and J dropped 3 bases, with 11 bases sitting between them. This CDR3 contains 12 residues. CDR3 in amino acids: CASSLVNYEQYF. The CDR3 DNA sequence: TGTGCCAGCTCTCTAGTCAACTACGAGCAGTACTTC.

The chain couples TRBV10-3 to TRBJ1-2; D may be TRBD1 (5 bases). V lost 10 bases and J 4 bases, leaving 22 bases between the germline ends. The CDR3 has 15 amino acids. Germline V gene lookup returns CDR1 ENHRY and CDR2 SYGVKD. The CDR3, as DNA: TGTGCCACAAACACCGGGACCGTCGCCCCCTATGGCTACACCTTC. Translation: CATNTGTVAPYGYTF.

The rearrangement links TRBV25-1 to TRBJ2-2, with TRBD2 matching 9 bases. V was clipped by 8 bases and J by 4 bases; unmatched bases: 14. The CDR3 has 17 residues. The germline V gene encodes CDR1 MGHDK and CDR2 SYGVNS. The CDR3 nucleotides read TGTGCCAGCGGGGGAGAGACTAGCGGACGAAGCACCGGGGAGCTGTTTTTT. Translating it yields CASGGETSGRSTGELFF.

The CDR3 is CASSQVSGANVLTF. The CDR3 nucleotides are TGTGCCAGCAGCCAAGTCTCTGGGGCCAACGTCCTGACTTTC. The rearrangement joins TRBV14 to TRBJ2-6, with D uncertain. Looked up from germline, CDR1 is SGHDN and CDR2 is FVKESK. V was trimmed by 1 base and J by 0 bases, leaving 1 base between them. The CDR3 length is 14 residues.

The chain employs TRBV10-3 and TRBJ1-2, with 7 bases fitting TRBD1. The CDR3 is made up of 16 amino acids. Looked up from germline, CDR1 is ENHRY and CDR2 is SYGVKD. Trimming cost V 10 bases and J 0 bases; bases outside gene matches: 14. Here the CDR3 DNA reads TGTGCCAGCTATCCGGGACAGATTACTACTAACTATGGCTACACCTTC. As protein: CASYPGQITTNYGYTF.

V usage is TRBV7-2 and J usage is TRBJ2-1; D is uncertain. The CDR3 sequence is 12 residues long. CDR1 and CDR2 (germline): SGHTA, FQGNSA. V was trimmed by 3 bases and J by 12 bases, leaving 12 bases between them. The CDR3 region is CASSFRSGWQFF. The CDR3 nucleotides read TGTGCCAGCAGCTTTCGGTCCGGGTGGCAGTTCTTC.

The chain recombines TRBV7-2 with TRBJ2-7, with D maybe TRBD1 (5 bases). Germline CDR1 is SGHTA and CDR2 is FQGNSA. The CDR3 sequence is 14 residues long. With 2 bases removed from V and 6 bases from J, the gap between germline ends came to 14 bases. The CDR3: CASSLSQGLGEQYF. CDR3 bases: TGTGCCAGCAGCTTAAGTCAGGGTCTGGGCGAGCAGTACTTC.

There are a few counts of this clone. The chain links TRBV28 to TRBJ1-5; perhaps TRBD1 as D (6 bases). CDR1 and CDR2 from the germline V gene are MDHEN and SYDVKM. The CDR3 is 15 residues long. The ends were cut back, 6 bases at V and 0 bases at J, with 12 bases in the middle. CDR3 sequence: CASRSSGDSNQPQHF. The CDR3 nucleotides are TGTGCCAGCAGGTCATCAGGGGATAGCAATCAGCCCCAGCATTTT.

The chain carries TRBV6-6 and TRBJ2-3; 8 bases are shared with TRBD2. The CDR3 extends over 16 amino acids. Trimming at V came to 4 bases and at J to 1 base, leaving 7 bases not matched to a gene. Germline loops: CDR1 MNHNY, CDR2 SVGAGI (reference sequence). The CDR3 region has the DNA TGTGCCAGCAGTTCGTTCGGACTAGCCGGCACAGATACGCAGTATTTT. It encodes CASSSFGLAGTDTQYF.

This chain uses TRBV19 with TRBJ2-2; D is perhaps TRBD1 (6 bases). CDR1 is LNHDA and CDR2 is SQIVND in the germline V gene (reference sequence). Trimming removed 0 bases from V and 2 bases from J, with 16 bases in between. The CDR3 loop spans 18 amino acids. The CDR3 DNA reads TGTGCCAGTAGTATAGATGTCACGGGACAAAGCAACACCGGGGAGCTGTTTTTT. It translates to CASSIDVTGQSNTGELFF.

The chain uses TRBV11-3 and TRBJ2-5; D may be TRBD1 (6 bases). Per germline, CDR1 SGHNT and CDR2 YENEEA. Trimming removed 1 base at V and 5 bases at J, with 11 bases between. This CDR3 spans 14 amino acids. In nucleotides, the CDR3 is TGTGCCAGCAGCTTAGCGTCAGGGGTTGAGACCCAGTACTTC. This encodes CASSLASGVETQYF.

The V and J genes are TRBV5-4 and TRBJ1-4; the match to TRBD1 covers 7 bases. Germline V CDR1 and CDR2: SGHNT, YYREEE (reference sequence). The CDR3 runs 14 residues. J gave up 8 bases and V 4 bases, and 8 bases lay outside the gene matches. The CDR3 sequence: CASSPPSDREKLFF. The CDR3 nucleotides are TGTGCCAGCAGCCCACCCTCGGACAGGGAAAAACTGTTTTTT.

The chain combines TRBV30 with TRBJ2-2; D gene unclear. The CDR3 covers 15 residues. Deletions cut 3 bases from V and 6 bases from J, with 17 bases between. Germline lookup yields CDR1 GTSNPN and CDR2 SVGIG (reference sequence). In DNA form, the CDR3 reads TGTGCCTGGAGCCCCCTGAGCCTAAGGCCCGGGGAGCTGTTTTTT. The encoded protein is CAWSPLSLRPGELFF.

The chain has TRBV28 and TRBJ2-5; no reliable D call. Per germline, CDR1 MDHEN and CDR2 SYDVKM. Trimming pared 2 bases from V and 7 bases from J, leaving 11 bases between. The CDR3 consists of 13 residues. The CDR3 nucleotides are TGTGCCAGCAGTTTAAATGGCCCCGGGACCCAGTACTTC. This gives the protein CASSLNGPGTQYF.

Written as DNA, the CDR3 is TGTGCCAGCAGTTGGGGGGGTGGCGGAGGAGATACGCAGTATTTT. Translated, it gives CASSWGGGGGDTQYF. The chain carries TRBV28 and TRBJ2-3; 7 bases line up with TRBD2. The CDR3 covers 15 residues. The V gene end was trimmed by 4 bases and the J gene end by 5 bases; junction bases not matched to a gene: 9. Looked up from germline, CDR1 is MDHEN and CDR2 is SYDVKM.

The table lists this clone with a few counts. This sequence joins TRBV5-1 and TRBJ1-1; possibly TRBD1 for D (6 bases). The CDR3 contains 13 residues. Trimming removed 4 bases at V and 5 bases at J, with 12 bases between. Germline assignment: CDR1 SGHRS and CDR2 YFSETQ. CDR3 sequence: CASSERGETEAFF. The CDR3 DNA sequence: TGCGCCAGCAGCGAGAGGGGGGAAACTGAAGCTTTCTTT.

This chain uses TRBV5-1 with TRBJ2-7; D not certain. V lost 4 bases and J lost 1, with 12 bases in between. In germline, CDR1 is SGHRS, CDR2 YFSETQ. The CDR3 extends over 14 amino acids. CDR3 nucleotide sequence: TGCGCCAGCAGCCCTGGGTTGGTGTCCTACGAGCAGTACTTC. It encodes CASSPGLVSYEQYF. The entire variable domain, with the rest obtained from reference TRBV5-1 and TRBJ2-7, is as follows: KAGVTQTPRYLIKTRGQQVTLSCSPISGHRSVSWYQQTPGQGLQFLFEYFSETQRNKGNFPGRFSGRQFSNSRSEMNVSTLELGDSALYLCASSPGLVSYEQYFGPGTRLTVT.